Below, one T cell receptor (beta chain) is given with its context. Its matching antigen is unknown. The CDR3 end lies 3 residues beyond the end of the read and is filled in from the germline J gene. This CDR3 contains 16 residues. Trimming removed 5 bases at V and 3 bases at J, with 17 bases between. Per the germline V gene, CDR1 is MNHEY and CDR2 is SVGEGT. Data came from immunoSEQ multiplex PCR; TCRdb stores just in-frame clones and leaves some out. The sample was found to contain 25,000 to 30,000 clones, and every one recurs. The data derive from a study of T cell clonality in common variable immunodeficiency. Overall study results and limits: Fewer TCRbeta clones were shared among CVID subjects than controls. Compared with healthy controls, CVID subjects showed increased TCRbeta clonality, mostly in about a third. Fewer deletions and N-nucleotide insertions were reportedly seen in common variable immunodeficiency TCR beta sequences.

The chain couples TRBV6-2 or TRBV6-3 to TRBJ2-1, with D possibly matching TRBD1 (7 bases). The sequenced sample consisted of peripheral blood mononuclear cells. This sequence was found in a human donor with common variable immunodeficiency. The part of the CDR3 DNA that was read is TGTGCCAGCAGTCGACAGGGAGGCACTTTCTACAATGAG. Residues: CASSRQGGTFYNE. The CDR3 reads in full as CASSRQGGTFYNEQFF.